Below, 9 T cell receptor beta chains from the same sample are listed, as sequenced in a study of blood T cell repertoires in COVID-19. The table came from immunoSEQ multiplex PCR; TCRdb's copy has only in-frame clones and leaves some out. The sample has some 220,000 clones, approximately 78% seen once. Material: peripheral blood. These receptors all come from a woman aged 70 to 79 with COVID-19, enrolled during active disease.

This clone was detected once. The chain has TRBV6-5 and TRBJ2-7; TRBD1 agrees at 10 bases. The germline V gene has CDR1 MNHEY and CDR2 SVGAGI. The junction had 5 bases not matched to a gene; V was cut back by 10 bases and J by 2 bases. The CDR3 runs 13 residues. Here the CDR3 reads CATRTGGPYEQYF. CDR3 DNA: TGTGCCACCCGGACAGGGGGGCCCTACGAGCAGTACTTC.

The genes are TRBV5-6 and TRBJ2-7, with 8 bases identical to TRBD1. The CDR3 consists of 14 residues. J was trimmed by 0 bases and V by 5 bases; bases with no gene match: 4. The V gene's germline CDR1 is SGHDT and CDR2 YYEEEE. CDR3 coding DNA: TGTGCCAGCAGGTCCAGGGGGCACTCCTACGAGCAGTACTTC. Its protein product is CASRSRGHSYEQYF. Complete variable domain (other parts from reference TRBV5-6 and TRBJ2-7): DAGVTQSPTHLIKTRGQQVTLRCSPKSGHDTVSWYQQALGQGPQFIFQYYEEEERQRGNFPDRFSGHQFPNYSSELNVNALLLGDSALYLCASRSRGHSYEQYFGPGTRLTVT.

V and J are TRBV10-3 and TRBJ2-3; 8 bases are shared with TRBD2. V was clipped by 3 bases and J by 3 bases; unmatched bases: 5. This CDR3 has 15 amino acids. Germline CDR1 reads ENHRY; CDR2 reads SYGVKD. CDR3 sequence reads: CAISEVVAGTDTQYF. In DNA, the CDR3 is TGTGCCATCAGTGAAGTGGTAGCGGGGACAGATACGCAGTATTTT.

This chain connects TRBV2 to TRBJ1-1, with 11 bases aligning to TRBD1. Looked up from germline, CDR1 is SNHLY and CDR2 is FYNNEI. V shed 2 bases and J 10 bases; nucleotides not matched to a gene: 12. The CDR3 contains 16 residues. Here the CDR3 reads CASSETGFGTGGRAFF. CDR3 in DNA: TGTGCCAGCAGTGAAACGGGATTCGGGACAGGGGGTAGAGCTTTCTTT.

The CDR3 protein is CASSEGQSKNSPLHF. CDR3 sequence (DNA): TGCGCCAGCAGCGAGGGACAGTCGAAAAATTCACCCCTCCACTTT. The chain couples TRBV5-1 to TRBJ1-6, with 7 bases matching TRBD1. The CDR3 consists of 15 residues. V dropped 4 bases and J dropped 7; count of bases not matched to a gene: 8. The germline V gene has CDR1 SGHRS and CDR2 YFSETQ.

The chain uses TRBV7-8 and TRBJ1-5, with D hard to call. Trimming shortened V by 0 bases and J by 0 bases, and 18 bases separated the two germline ends. CDR3 length equals 19 residues. Per the germline V gene, CDR1 is SGHVS and CDR2 is FQNEAQ. CDR3 bases: TGTGCCAGCAGCTTAGCGGCGGCTGGTCGGAAATATAGCAATCAGCCCCAGCATTTT. Translation: CASSLAAAGRKYSNQPQHF. Complete variable domain (other parts from reference TRBV7-8 and TRBJ1-5): GAGVSQSPRYKVAKRGQDVALRCDPISGHVSLFWYQQALGQGPEFLTYFQNEAQLDKSGLPSDRFFAERPEGSVSTLKIQRTQQEDSAVYLCASSLAAAGRKYSNQPQHFGDGTRLSIL.

The chain combines TRBV28 with TRBJ1-6; D is undetermined. CDR3 size: 14 residues. Germline V gene sequence: CDR1 MDHEN, CDR2 SYDVKM. V was pared by 4 bases and J by 6 bases, with 10 bases between. The CDR3 protein is CASSWQQPNSPLHF. For the CDR3, the DNA is TGTGCCAGCAGTTGGCAACAGCCTAATTCACCCCTCCACTTT.

This rearrangement joins TRBV27 to TRBJ2-5; the D gene is possibly TRBD2 (5 bases). The ends were cut back, 3 bases at V and 5 bases at J, with 19 bases in the middle. This CDR3 is 16 amino acids long. Germline lookup yields CDR1 MNHEY and CDR2 SMNVEV (reference sequence). The CDR3 nucleotides are TGTGCCAGCAGTTTTCGTAGGGTCCCCCCGGGGGAGACCCAGTACTTC. Its protein is CASSFRRVPPGETQYF.

The DNA of the CDR3 is TGTGCCAGCAGTTTATTCGGACAGGGGGCTTCTGGCTACACCTTC. Protein: CASSLFGQGASGYTF. The V and J genes are TRBV28 and TRBJ1-2, with 11 bases matching TRBD1. V shed 1 base, J shed 7 bases, and the junction held 5 bases outside the gene matches. CDR3 size: 15 residues. The germline gives CDR1 MDHEN, CDR2 SYDVKM.